The entry that follows covers one T cell receptor beta chain sequence. The CDR3 runs to 14 residues. Germline V CDR1 and CDR2: MNHEY, SVGAGI. The V and J ends lost 8 bases and 5 bases respectively, with 19 bases between them. Single viable CD3+CD4+CD8-CD45RO+ cells were sorted as the memory CD4+ T cells. The data were produced by immunoSEQ multiplex PCR, yet TCRdb's version contains in-frame clones alone and is incomplete. The sample includes some 50,000 clones, around 78% seen only once; the top ten take around 1.5%. These data are taken from a study of memory CD4+ T cells and cytomegalovirus serostatus.

The chain is built from TRBV6-5 and TRBJ2-7, with D perhaps matching TRBD2 (7 bases). Input material: memory CD4+ T cells from blood. This TCR derives from an adult in good health and CMV-seronegative. CDR3 amino acids: CASLRRGGSNEQYF. The CDR3 nucleotides are TGTGCCAGCCTCCGAAGGGGGGGGAGTAACGAGCAGTACTTC.